Below are 23 T cell receptor beta chains sequenced from a single sample in a study of blood T cell repertoires in COVID-19. Method: immunoSEQ multiplex PCR; TCRdb's copy keeps in-frame clones and lacks some. The table shows about 210,000 clones, with about four fifths occurring only once. The material sequenced was peripheral blood. The source of these receptors is a woman aged 40 to 50 with active or convalescent COVID-19.

This chain links TRBV5-1 with TRBJ1-1; TRBD1 is a possible D gene (6 bases). CDR1 and CDR2 (germline): SGHRS, YFSETQ. Deletions cut 3 bases from V and 1 base from J, with 10 bases between. The CDR3 runs to 14 residues. The CDR3 region is CASSSGTPNTEAFF. The CDR3 bases are TGCGCCAGCAGCTCCGGGACACCGAACACTGAAGCTTTCTTT. The complete variable domain, with remaining parts taken from reference TRBV5-1 and TRBJ1-1, reads KAGVTQTPRYLIKTRGQQVTLSCSPISGHRSVSWYQQTPGQGLQFLFEYFSETQRNKGNFPGRFSGRQFSNSRSEMNVSTLELGDSALYLCASSSGTPNTEAFFGQGTRLTVV.

The chain employs TRBV5-4 and TRBJ2-7; 9 positions agree with TRBD2. Losses at the gene ends were 4 bases for V and 5 bases for J; bases not matched to a gene: 7. CDR1 is SGHNT and CDR2 is YYREEE in the germline V gene (reference sequence). The CDR3 runs 14 residues. The CDR3: CASSAGLASHEQYF. The CDR3 region has the DNA TGTGCCAGCAGCGCGGGACTAGCTTCCCACGAGCAGTACTTC.

J is TRBJ2-1 and V is TRBV6-5, with D unclear. Trimming stripped 9 bases from V and 2 bases from J, with 8 bases between. Germline lookup yields CDR1 MNHEY and CDR2 SVGAGI. This CDR3 is 12 amino acids long. For the CDR3, the DNA is TGTGCCAGTGGGCGAACCTACAATGAGCAGTTCTTC. It is translated as CASGRTYNEQFF.

The V and J genes are TRBV6-5 and TRBJ2-3; D is ambiguous. Trimming took off 6 bases at V and 6 bases at J, with 16 bases between the two ends. CDR3 length equals 14 residues. Per germline, CDR1 MNHEY and CDR2 SVGAGI. Here the CDR3 DNA reads TGTGCCAGCAGACAAGAATGGAGTTCGGATACGCAGTATTTT. Translation: CASRQEWSSDTQYF.

The chain employs TRBV7-8 and TRBJ2-5, with 9 bases aligning to TRBD1. Trimming cost V 3 bases and J 4 bases; bases outside gene matches: 0. The CDR3 length is 13 residues. CDR1 is SGHVS and CDR2 is FQNEAQ in the germline V gene. The CDR3 region has the DNA TGTGCCAGCAGCTTGGGACAGGGAGAGACCCAGTACTTC. Protein sequence: CASSLGQGETQYF.

This chain connects TRBV7-2 to TRBJ2-1; 9 positions match TRBD1. The CDR3 loop spans 17 amino acids. With V trimmed by 0 bases and J by 7 bases, 10 bases remained unmatched. The germline V gene has CDR1 SGHTA and CDR2 FQGNSA. CDR3 amino acids: CASSLAPLGQGLNEQFF. The DNA of the CDR3 is TGTGCCAGCAGCTTAGCGCCCCTGGGACAGGGTTTGAATGAGCAGTTCTTC.

The chain joins TRBV30 to TRBJ1-1; weak D call: TRBD1 (5 bases). CDR1 and CDR2 (germline): GTSNPN, SVGIG (reference sequence). Trimming stripped 5 bases from V and 4 bases from J, with 14 bases between. The CDR3 has 13 amino acids. CDR3 amino acids: CAWSQWGSTEAFF. DNA for the CDR3: TGTGCCTGGTCTCAATGGGGCAGCACTGAAGCTTTCTTT.

Details on this clone: In the same sample, other DNA sequences code for this CDR3. The chain employs TRBV4-2 and TRBJ1-3, with TRBD1 matching over 8 bases. The CDR3 has 15 residues. The V gene end was trimmed by 0 bases and the J gene end by 2 bases; junction bases not matched to a gene: 0. CDR1 LGHNA and CDR2 YNFKEQ come from the germline V gene. The CDR3 region is CASSQEQGAGNTIYF. The CDR3 DNA follows: TGTGCCAGCAGCCAAGAACAGGGGGCTGGAAACACCATATATTTT.

CDR3 DNA sequence: TGTGCCAGCATTCGACAGGGCTCCTACAATGAGCAGTTCTTC. It is translated as CASIRQGSYNEQFF. V gene TRBV25-1 combines with J gene TRBJ2-1; 7 nucleotides match TRBD1. The V and J ends lost 7 bases and 0 bases, in that order; junction bases with no gene match: 3. CDR1 MGHDK and CDR2 SYGVNS come from the germline V gene. The length of the CDR3 is 14 residues.

The chain recombines TRBV12-3 or TRBV12-4 with TRBJ1-5; the D is unclear. The CDR3 loop spans 13 amino acids. Trimming stripped 3 bases from V and 5 bases from J, with 8 bases between. CDR3 DNA: TGTGCCAGCAGTTTTAGCAGATATCAGCCCCAGCATTTT. Its protein product is CASSFSRYQPQHF.

This clone was seen once. The chain carries TRBV7-8 and TRBJ1-5; 10 bases line up with TRBD1. This CDR3 contains 16 residues. Germline-derived CDR1 and CDR2 are SGHVS and FQNEAQ. Unmatched junction bases numbered 11, after V lost 6 bases and J lost 6 bases. CDR3 coding DNA: TGTGCCAGCAGTGAAAGACAGGGGGCGCGGCGTCAGCCCCAGCATTTT. This codes for CASSERQGARRQPQHF.

V and J are TRBV12-3 or TRBV12-4 and TRBJ2-7, with D possibly being TRBD2 (6 bases). V gave up 3 bases and J gave up 3 bases, with 9 bases separating them. This CDR3 is 13 amino acids long. CDR3 residues: CASSFRGIYEQYF. CDR3 DNA: TGTGCCAGCAGTTTTCGGGGGATCTACGAGCAGTACTTC.

The chain combines TRBV18 with TRBJ2-3; tentatively, D is TRBD2 (7 bases). CDR3 length equals 16 residues. Trimming shortened V by 1 base and J by 5 bases, and 16 bases separated the two germline ends. Germline CDR1 and CDR2: KGHSH and LQKENI. In DNA, the CDR3 is TGTGCCAGCTCACCACTGAATGGGGGGGGCCAAGATACGCAGTATTTT. This gives the protein CASSPLNGGGQDTQYF.

To note about this clone: Relative to the germline gene, one junction end is altered; a read error may explain this. V is TRBV7-7 and J is TRBJ2-1; TRBD2 matches 12 bases. The germline gives CDR1 SSHAT, CDR2 FNYEAQ (reference sequence). The CDR3 covers 15 residues. Here the CDR3 reads CASSRLAGGPNEQFF. In DNA form, the CDR3 reads TGTGCTAGCAGCCGCCTAGCGGGGGGGCCCAATGAGCAGTTCTTC.

The table lists this clone with a count of one. At one end the junction does not follow the germline gene, possibly because of a read error. This rearrangement joins TRBV27 to TRBJ1-2, with D unclear. Germline CDR1 is MNHEY and CDR2 is SMNVEV (reference sequence). This CDR3 region has 14 residues. The CDR3 DNA reads TGTGCCAGCAGTGGTAAAACAGCTAAATATGGCTACACCTTC. Its protein product is CASSGKTAKYGYTF.

The rearrangement joins TRBV4-3 to TRBJ2-2, with 9 bases matching TRBD2. This CDR3 is 15 amino acids long. V gave up 4 bases and J gave up 5 bases; unmatched junction bases: 5. Germline CDR1 is LGHNA and CDR2 is YSLEER. CDR3 nucleotide sequence: TGCGCCAGCAGCCCAGCGGGGGGAGGGACCGGGGAGCTGTTTTTT. It encodes CASSPAGGGTGELFF.

This chain uses TRBV27 with TRBJ1-2; 10 bases map to TRBD1. Looked up from germline, CDR1 is MNHEY and CDR2 is SMNVEV (reference sequence). Trimming cost V 4 bases and J 0 bases; bases outside gene matches: 2. This CDR3 has 15 amino acids. The CDR3 DNA reads as TGTGCCAGCAGTTCCGGACAGGGGGCTAACTATGGCTACACCTTC. It is translated as CASSSGQGANYGYTF.

The chain links TRBV5-4 to TRBJ1-1; tentatively, D is TRBD1 (5 bases). Deletions cut 2 bases from V and 1 base from J, with 9 bases between. Germline V CDR1 and CDR2: SGHNT, YYREEE (reference sequence). This CDR3 spans 14 amino acids. The DNA for the CDR3 is TGTGCCAGCAGCTTCGGGGGGGGGAACACTGAAGCTTTCTTT. Residues: CASSFGGGNTEAFF.

This rearrangement joins TRBV6-5 to TRBJ1-2, with 10 bases matching TRBD1. The length of the CDR3 is 14 residues. The germline V gene encodes CDR1 MNHEY and CDR2 SVGAGI. J lost 4 bases, V lost 6 bases, and 5 bases had no gene match. The CDR3 DNA follows: TGTGCCAGCAGGCGACAGGGGGCAGGCTATGGCTACACCTTC. Translating gives CASRRQGAGYGYTF.

The V call is TRBV4-2, the J call TRBJ2-7; 9 bases fit TRBD2. Germline CDR1 LGHNA, CDR2 YNFKEQ. Germline trimming cut 4 bases from V and 6 bases from J; bases unmatched to any gene: 13. The CDR3 has 16 amino acids. The CDR3 sequence: CASSPQGIAGVTEQYF. CDR3 sequence (DNA): TGTGCCAGCAGCCCCCAAGGGATAGCGGGAGTCACCGAGCAGTACTTC.

J is TRBJ1-2 and V is TRBV7-3; D might be TRBD1 (6 bases). Deletions cut 2 bases from V and 3 bases from J, with 7 bases between. This CDR3 comprises 13 residues. Germline CDR1 SGHTA, CDR2 FQGTGA. The CDR3 DNA reads as TGTGCCAGCAGCTTACACAGGGACTATGGCTACACCTTC. This translates into CASSLHRDYGYTF.

This chain links TRBV28 with TRBJ1-4, with a tentative D call TRBD1 (5 bases). This CDR3 has 14 amino acids. From germline, CDR1 is MDHEN and CDR2 SYDVKM. Between the trimmed V and J ends, which lost 4 bases and 8 bases, there was a span of 14 bases. CDR3 in amino acids: CASSSTGSEEKLFF. The CDR3 nucleotides read TGTGCCAGCAGTTCTACAGGATCCGAAGAAAAACTGTTTTTT.

The chain uses TRBV5-1 and TRBJ2-3; 7 bases agree with TRBD1. Looked up from germline, CDR1 is SGHRS and CDR2 is YFSETQ. The CDR3 has 14 amino acids. Trimming at V came to 7 bases and at J to 1 base, leaving 6 bases not matched to a gene. CDR3 sequence: CASDTGAGTDTQYF. The CDR3 bases are TGCGCCAGCGACACAGGGGCGGGCACAGATACGCAGTATTTT.